The clone carrying this T cell receptor beta chain was found many times. What it binds is unknown. Clinical symptoms, serum thyroxine and TRAb, thyroid ultrasound and orbital computed tomography together formed the diagnostic basis. Extraction of PBMCs used 8 to 10 ml of fresh peripheral blood. Template material for amplifying TCR beta CDR3 regions consisted of RNA transcripts. During a first-round RT-PCR of the TCR CDR3, the HTBI primer set was used. TCRdb itself ran the multiplex PCR reads through MiXCR, one entry per CDR3 protein. The sample yields around 240,000 distinct CDR3 sequences, more than 14% seen once. The sample belongs to a study of T cells in Graves' hyperthyroidism and ophthalmopathy. The study, taken as a whole, reports: Among thyroid clonotypes expanded above 0.001, most also appeared in blood.

CDR1 and CDR2 (germline): MDHEN, SYDVKM. The CDR3 has 20 amino acids. V lost 6 bases and J 3 bases, leaving 27 bases between the germline ends. This TCR came from a woman aged 40 to 50 with Graves' hyperthyroidism that later progressed to Graves' ophthalmopathy. Material: blood. The chain combines TRBV28 with TRBJ2-6, with D tentatively TRBD1 (6 bases). CDR3 nucleotides: TGTGCCAGCAGCCGGGGACAATCTAAGAGCCCTCTTCATGGGGCCAACGTCCTGACTTTC. Protein: CASSRGQSKSPLHGANVLTF.